There are a few counts of the clone carrying this TCR beta chain. This entry belongs to a study of T cell responses to AZD1222 COVID-19 vaccine. TCRdb's copy holds only in-frame clones and misses some; the assay was immunoSEQ multiplex PCR. The table lists about 100,000 clones, around nine tenths of them singletons. Germline V gives CDR1 SGHKS, CDR2 YYEKEE (reference sequence). This CDR3 has 13 residues. V dropped 1 base and J dropped 0 bases, with 2 bases sitting between them. The chain couples TRBV5-5 to TRBJ1-5, with D unresolved. The clonotype comes from an adult in good health. Material: peripheral blood, obtained on day 0 of AZD1222 vaccination. The DNA of the CDR3 is TGTGCCAGCAGCTTGAATAGCAATCAGCCCCAGCATTTT. Its protein product is CASSLNSNQPQHF.